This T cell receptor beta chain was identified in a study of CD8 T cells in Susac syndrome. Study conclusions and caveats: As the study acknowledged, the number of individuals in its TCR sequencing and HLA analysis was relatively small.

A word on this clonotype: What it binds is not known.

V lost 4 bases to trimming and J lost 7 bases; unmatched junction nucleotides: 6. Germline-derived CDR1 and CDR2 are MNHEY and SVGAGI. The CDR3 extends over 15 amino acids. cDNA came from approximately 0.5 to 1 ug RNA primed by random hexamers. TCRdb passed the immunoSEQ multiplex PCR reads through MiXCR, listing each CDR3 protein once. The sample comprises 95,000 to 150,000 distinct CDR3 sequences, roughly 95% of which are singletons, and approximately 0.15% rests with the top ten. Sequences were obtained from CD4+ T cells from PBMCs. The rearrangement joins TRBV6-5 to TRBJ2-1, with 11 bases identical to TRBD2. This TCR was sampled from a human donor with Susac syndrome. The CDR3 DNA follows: TGTGCCAGCAGTTCGGTAGCGGGAGGGAGGAATGAGCAGTTCTTC. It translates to CASSSVAGGRNEQFF.